The 28 T cell receptor beta chains reported below all come from one sample, sequenced in a study of beta chain features in type 1 diabetes (dated by TCRdb to 2017 to 2018). The library was produced with the immunoSEQ multiplex PCR assay. The High Capacity cDNA Reverse Transcription Kit was used to reverse transcribe all of the isolated RNA, meaning that expressed TCRB transcripts were what got sequenced. Held by TCRdb, this immuneACCESS table contains in-frame sequences only and omits some clones. Under half of the omission traces to an unresolved V gene where checked; the cause of the rest is unknown. This sample is represented by 500,000 to 650,000 clones; 9.5% to 15% of them were singletons. Over 0.1% of the sample belongs to the ten largest clones. What the research found in general, with its limitations: In all four CD4+ subsets, TCRB CDR3 length was moderately but significantly shorter in type 1 diabetes patients.

These receptors have no known antigen. Specimen: naive CD4+ T cells from blood. What this sample's cell subset or site label stands for: true naive CD4+ T cells. Source of these receptors: a man aged 25-45 years with type 1 diabetes.

This clone was seen only a few times. The rearrangement uses TRBV5-4 and TRBJ2-3, with 13 nucleotides matching TRBD2. The CDR3 contains 16 residues. From germline, CDR1 is SGHNT and CDR2 YYREEE (reference sequence). V lost 9 bases, J lost 0 bases, and 7 bases stayed unmatched. In DNA form, the CDR3 reads TGTGCCATCCCGGGACTAGCGGGGTCTAGCACAGATACGCAGTATTTT. It yields the protein CAIPGLAGSSTDTQYF.

The chain is built from TRBV7-9 and TRBJ1-2; D is ambiguous. The germline gives CDR1 SEHNR, CDR2 FQNEAQ (reference sequence). CDR3 length: 13 residues. V was shortened by 1 base and J by 8 bases, with 11 bases between the two germline ends. The CDR3 loop reads CASSLEQIFGYTF. The CDR3 region has the DNA TGTGCCAGCAGCTTAGAACAGATATTCGGCTACACCTTC.

The chain joins TRBV18 to TRBJ1-5, with D tentatively TRBD1 (6 bases). This CDR3 is built from 14 residues. V lost 4 bases, J lost 1 base, and 8 bases lay in between. Germline assignment: CDR1 KGHSH and CDR2 LQKENI. The CDR3 is CASSQGESNQPQHF. The CDR3 coding sequence is TGTGCCAGCTCACAGGGGGAGAGCAATCAGCCCCAGCATTTT.

This clone turned up a few times. This sequence joins TRBV27 and TRBJ1-6; TRBD1 matches 7 bases. J was trimmed by 4 bases and V by 5 bases; bases with no gene match: 14. This CDR3 is 18 amino acids long. Germline V CDR1 and CDR2: MNHEY, SMNVEV (reference sequence). CDR3 bases: TGTGCCAGCAGTACACAGCCGGGAGGGGGCCGATATAATTCACCCCTCCACTTT. Translating it yields CASSTQPGGGRYNSPLHF.

A note on this clone: Within the sample, other DNA sequences also encode this same CDR3. V and J are TRBV7-9 and TRBJ2-7; the match to TRBD1 covers 9 bases. V trimming: 1 base; J trimming: 4 bases; junction bases outside the gene matches: 2. In germline, CDR1 is SEHNR, CDR2 FQNEAQ (reference sequence). The CDR3 loop spans 14 amino acids. In DNA form, the CDR3 reads TGTGCCAGCAGCTTAGAACAGGGGGCATACGAGCAGTACTTC. As protein: CASSLEQGAYEQYF.

In its sample, this clone was seen a few times. The chain links TRBV6-6 to TRBJ1-1, with D unclear. V dropped 2 bases and J dropped 6 bases, with 10 bases sitting between them. The CDR3 is 13 amino acids. Germline V gives CDR1 MNHNY, CDR2 SVGAGI (reference sequence). CDR3 DNA sequence: TGTGCCAGCAGTTACGGAACTTCGGCTGAAGCTTTCTTT. It yields the protein CASSYGTSAEAFF.

V gene TRBV5-1 combines with J gene TRBJ2-5; D perhaps matches TRBD2 (6 bases). Looked up from germline, CDR1 is SGHRS and CDR2 is YFSETQ. The CDR3 totals 14 residues. The V end was cut by 3 bases, the J end by 4 bases, with 13 bases between. CDR3 loop: CASSSTQGGETQYF. The CDR3, as DNA: TGCGCCAGCAGCTCCACCCAGGGAGGAGAGACCCAGTACTTC.

In its sample, this clone was seen a few times. This rearrangement joins TRBV7-3 to TRBJ2-2; the D is unclear. The CDR3 extends over 12 amino acids. V was cut by 5 bases and J by 7 bases, with 8 bases left in between. Germline CDR1 and CDR2: SGHTA and FQGTGA. CDR3 loop: CASSKTYGELFF. CDR3 bases: TGTGCCAGCAGCAAGACTTACGGGGAGCTGTTTTTT. The complete variable domain, with remaining parts taken from reference TRBV7-3 and TRBJ2-2, reads GAGVSQTPSNKVTEKGKYVELRCDPISGHTALYWYRQSLGQGPEFLIYFQGTGAADDSGLPNDRFFAVRPEGSVSTLKIQRTERGDSAVYLCASSKTYGELFFGEGSRLTVL.

Only a few counts were recorded for this clone. The chain uses TRBV10-3 and TRBJ2-5, with D tentatively TRBD2 (5 bases). The germline V and J ends were trimmed by 3 bases and 5 bases, with 16 bases remaining between them. CDR3 length: 15 amino acids. CDR1 and CDR2 from the germline V gene are ENHRY and SYGVKD. CDR3 DNA: TGTGCCATCAGTGATCCGGGATCCCGACGGGAGACCCAGTACTTC. It specifies CAISDPGSRRETQYF.

The CDR3 protein is CASSSPTGTGNYEQYF. The CDR3 region has the DNA TGTGCCAGCAGCTCTCCCACCGGGACAGGGAACTACGAGCAGTACTTC. The rearrangement joins TRBV7-9 to TRBJ2-7, with TRBD1 matching 9 bases. V lost 4 bases, J lost 3 bases, and 10 bases stayed unmatched. The CDR3 covers 16 residues. In germline, CDR1 is SEHNR, CDR2 FQNEAQ (reference sequence).

This clone was counted only a few times. The chain recombines TRBV30 with TRBJ1-5; D gene ambiguous. This CDR3 is 13 amino acids long. Trimming removed 1 base at V and 5 bases at J, with 9 bases between. Germline loops: CDR1 GTSNPN, CDR2 SVGIG (reference sequence). Here the CDR3 DNA reads TGTGCCTGGAGTGCAAGGAGCGATCAGCCCCAGCATTTT. This codes for CAWSARSDQPQHF.

The chain carries TRBV7-9 and TRBJ1-2; D gene uncertain. This CDR3 has 12 residues. Germline loops: CDR1 SEHNR, CDR2 FQNEAQ (reference sequence). Trimming took 7 bases from V and 4 from J, leaving 10 bases between them. Written as DNA, the CDR3 is TGTGCCAGCACGGACGAAGGCTATGGCTACACCTTC. Translating gives CASTDEGYGYTF.

This chain connects TRBV7-2 to TRBJ2-5; no clear D. Germline CDR1 is SGHTA and CDR2 is FQGNSA. Trimming took 5 bases from V and 4 from J, leaving 17 bases between them. The CDR3 is 15 residues long. CDR3 bases: TGTGCCAGCAGCCCACATCCCACAGAGTTAGAGACCCAGTACTTC. Protein sequence: CASSPHPTELETQYF.

The V gene is TRBV28, the J gene TRBJ2-5, with TRBD1 matching 10 bases. This CDR3 has 14 amino acids. Trimming at V came to 4 bases and at J to 3 bases, leaving 2 bases not matched to a gene. Germline CDR1 and CDR2: MDHEN and SYDVKM. DNA of the CDR3: TGTGCCAGCAGTTCCGGACAGGGGGAAGAGACCCAGTACTTC. Its translation is CASSSGQGEETQYF.

The chain couples TRBV7-2 to TRBJ2-1; TRBD2 matches 10 bases. J was trimmed by 4 bases and V by 6 bases; bases with no gene match: 0. The germline V gene has CDR1 SGHTA and CDR2 FQGNSA. The CDR3 loop spans 13 amino acids. Here the CDR3 DNA reads TGTGCCAGCAGGGGACTAGCGTACAATGAGCAGTTCTTC. It encodes CASRGLAYNEQFF.

The rearrangement links TRBV6-5 to TRBJ2-1; D remains unclear. V was shortened by 2 bases and J by 10 bases, with 9 bases between the two germline ends. This CDR3 region has 12 residues. CDR1 and CDR2 (germline): MNHEY, SVGAGI. The CDR3 region is CASSYGFTEQFF. In DNA, the CDR3 is TGTGCCAGCAGTTACGGGTTCACAGAGCAGTTCTTC.

The rearrangement uses TRBV27 and TRBJ2-1, with 11 bases lining up with TRBD2. Germline V gene lookup returns CDR1 MNHEY and CDR2 SMNVEV (reference sequence). J gave up 6 bases and V 6 bases, and 7 bases lay outside the gene matches. The CDR3 has 15 amino acids. CDR3 sequence reads: CASRPPGTSGNEQFF. DNA for the CDR3: TGTGCCAGCAGACCTCCGGGGACTAGCGGCAATGAGCAGTTCTTC.

The chain joins TRBV9 to TRBJ1-2; 8 positions agree with TRBD1. The V gene's germline CDR1 is SGDLS and CDR2 YYNGEE. V shed 4 bases and J 6 bases; nucleotides not matched to a gene: 8. The CDR3 runs to 14 residues. CDR3 in amino acids: CASSSMTGADGYTF. CDR3 sequence (DNA): TGTGCCAGCAGCTCAATGACAGGGGCGGATGGCTACACCTTC.

This clone turned up a few times. Here the CDR3 DNA reads TGTGCCACAAGAGTTCGGGCCTACAATGAGCAGTTCTTC. It specifies CATRVRAYNEQFF. This chain joins TRBV21-1 and TRBJ2-1; TRBD2, the table's D call, lacks a check against the DNA. TRBV21-1 is listed as a pseudogene. The CDR3 has 13 amino acids.

This clone was seen a few times. This chain joins TRBV7-2 and TRBJ2-1; unclear D gene. Trimming stripped 1 base from V and 0 bases from J, with 10 bases between. CDR1 and CDR2 (germline): SGHTA, FQGNSA. CDR3 size: 16 residues. The CDR3 loop reads CASSLDSSSSYNEQFF. The CDR3 bases are TGTGCCAGCAGCTTAGATTCGTCGAGCTCCTACAATGAGCAGTTCTTC.

The CDR3 DNA follows: TGTGCCAGCAGTGAAGCTAACGATCCCGGGCAGACCCAGTACTTC. It is translated as CASSEANDPGQTQYF. This chain uses TRBV2 with TRBJ2-5; D not certain. The CDR3 extends over 15 amino acids. Germline CDR1 is SNHLY and CDR2 is FYNNEI. V gave up 0 bases and J gave up 6 bases, with 14 bases separating them.

CDR3 protein: CSVLGQPNQPQHF. CDR3 nucleotides: TGCAGCGTGCTCGGCCAGCCCAATCAGCCCCAGCATTTT. The V call is TRBV29-1, the J call TRBJ1-5; D is uncertain. This CDR3 is built from 13 residues. Germline V lookup: CDR1 SQVTM, CDR2 ANQGSEA. Between the trimmed V and J ends, which lost 6 bases and 3 bases, there was a span of 12 bases.

This clone was seen a handful of times. The chain uses TRBV15 and TRBJ2-7; D gene unclear. Trimming left V 0 bases short and J 1 base short, with 7 bases between. The germline V gene encodes CDR1 LNHNV and CDR2 YYDKDF (reference sequence). This CDR3 contains 14 residues. The CDR3 spells CATSREIQSYEQYF. The DNA for the CDR3 is TGTGCCACCAGCAGAGAGATACAGTCCTACGAGCAGTACTTC.

This clone has only a few counts. CDR3 residues: CSVEADRTNYGYTF. CDR3 in DNA: TGCAGCGTTGAGGCGGACAGAACTAACTATGGCTACACCTTC. The genes are TRBV29-1 and TRBJ1-2; D is perhaps TRBD1 (6 bases). Trimming took 3 bases from V and 0 from J, leaving 11 bases between them. The germline V gene has CDR1 SQVTM and CDR2 ANQGSEA. This CDR3 has 14 amino acids.

The chain employs TRBV19 and TRBJ1-1; no reliable D call. Germline V gene sequence: CDR1 LNHDA, CDR2 SQIVND (reference sequence). Trimming stripped 4 bases from V and 4 bases from J, with 10 bases between. This CDR3 comprises 13 residues. The chain's CDR3 is CASSSGRSTEAFF. CDR3 nucleotides: TGTGCCAGTAGTAGCGGGAGGAGCACTGAAGCTTTCTTT.

Only a few counts were recorded for this clone. The V call is TRBV7-2, the J call TRBJ2-1; 9 bases match TRBD2. This CDR3 spans 16 amino acids. After removal of 3 bases from V and 6 bases from J, the junction contained 9 bases not matched to a gene. CDR1 and CDR2 from the germline V gene are SGHTA and FQGNSA. The CDR3 is CASSFHTNSGGNEQFF. CDR3 nucleotide sequence: TGTGCCAGCAGCTTCCATACGAATAGCGGGGGCAATGAGCAGTTCTTC.

In DNA, the CDR3 is TGTGCCAGCAGCCAAAGACAGGGGGCCGATACGCAGTATTTT. It yields the protein CASSQRQGADTQYF. The rearrangement links TRBV14 to TRBJ2-3; 10 bases are a match to TRBD1. Trimming removed 2 bases from V and 6 bases from J; junction bases left unmatched: 2. The CDR3 consists of 14 residues. The germline gives CDR1 SGHDN, CDR2 FVKESK.

This clone came up a few times. The DNA of the CDR3 is TGCAGCGTTGTGGCGGGCCCGAATCAGCCCCAGCATTTT. Its protein product is CSVVAGPNQPQHF. V gene TRBV29-1 combines with J gene TRBJ1-5; D remains ambiguous. This CDR3 has 13 amino acids. V gave up 4 bases and J gave up 4 bases, with 11 bases separating them. CDR1 is SQVTM and CDR2 is ANQGSEA in the germline V gene.